A selection of T cell receptor beta chains follows, all from one sample in a study of blood T cells in healthy people across ages. TCRdb itself ran the 5' RACE reads through MiXCR, one entry per CDR3 protein. The sample carries around 500,000 distinct CDR3 sequences, about 28% recorded once. These sequences were also reported in another study, on T cells of mothers and their children.

Sample: blood. The receptors derive from a boy between 2 and 10 years old in good health. Both conserved end residues are part of each CDR3. Fields, in order: V gene, clone size, J gene, D gene, CDR3 protein, CDR3 DNA. A D gene is named only where the DNA matches it firmly. Clone size is given for some rows only: seen once, a few or many times, or a class if the clone is expanded.

>TRBV7-8|few|TRBJ2-7|TRBD1
CASSIYIGGHEQYF
TGTGCCAGCAGTATTTATATAGGGGGCCACGAGCAGTACTTC
>TRBV20-1|-|TRBJ2-3|TRBD2
CSAGLARGADTQYF
TGCAGTGCTGGACTAGCCCGGGGAGCAGATACGCAGTATTTT
>TRBV3-1|few|TRBJ1-2|TRBD1
CASSREDRAAVQLYGYTF
TGTGCCAGCAGCCGAGAAGACAGGGCCGCCGTTCAGCTCTATGGCTACACCTTC
>TRBV11-2|-|TRBJ1-3|-
CASSSPYRGNTIYF
TGTGCCAGCAGCTCACCCTACAGGGGAAACACCATATATTTT
>TRBV7-2|-|TRBJ2-5|-
CASSVFGGLQETQYF
TGTGCCAGCAGCGTGTTTGGCGGGCTCCAAGAGACCCAGTACTTC
>TRBV7-2|-|TRBJ1-1|-
CASSSPADAHTEAFF
TGTGCCAGCAGCTCCCCAGCGGACGCCCACACTGAAGCTTTCTTT
>TRBV9|-|TRBJ2-7|TRBD2
CASSVLSGRLDEQYF
TGTGCCAGCAGCGTACTAAGCGGGAGGCTCGACGAGCAGTACTTC
>TRBV9|few|TRBJ2-1|-
CASSVGGGTIEQFF
TGTGCCAGCAGCGTAGGAGGGGGGACTATTGAGCAGTTCTTC
>TRBV19|-|TRBJ2-4|-
CASRPPTSGKNIQYF
TGTGCCAGCCGCCCCCCGACAAGCGGTAAAAACATTCAGTACTTC
>TRBV12-5|-|TRBJ1-4|-
CASVRGLSPGGEKLFF
TGTGCTAGTGTCCGTGGACTCTCGCCCGGGGGGGAAAAACTGTTTTTT
>TRBV27|-|TRBJ1-1|-
CASSFRENTEAFF
TGTGCCAGCAGTTTCAGGGAGAACACTGAAGCTTTCTTT
>TRBV6-5|few|TRBJ2-7|TRBD2
CASSYSIGLAGLKSHREQYF
TGTGCCAGCAGTTACTCGATAGGGCTAGCGGGTTTAAAGAGCCACAGGGAGCAGTACTTC
>TRBV20-1|-|TRBJ1-2|-
CSASEGISNGYTF
TGCAGTGCTAGTGAAGGGATCTCGAATGGCTACACCTTC
>TRBV29-1|-|TRBJ2-1|TRBD2
CSAPGLAGGSNEQFF
TGCAGCGCCCCGGGACTAGCGGGAGGAAGTAATGAGCAGTTCTTC
>TRBV6-6|few|TRBJ2-1|TRBD2
CASSGGGLLNEQFF
TGTGCCAGCAGCGGGGGGGGACTCCTCAATGAGCAGTTCTTC
>TRBV19|-|TRBJ2-5|TRBD2
CASSSGIPGGINSKETQYF
TGTGCCAGTAGTTCCGGAATTCCCGGGGGGATCAATTCAAAAGAGACCCAGTACTTC
>TRBV10-3|-|TRBJ2-7|TRBD2
CAISERGRGGSYEQYF
TGTGCCATCAGTGAACGGGGTAGGGGAGGGTCCTACGAGCAGTACTTC
>TRBV6-5|few|TRBJ2-3|TRBD2
CASSRSGRADTQYF
TGTGCCAGCAGCCGTAGCGGGAGAGCAGATACGCAGTATTTT
>TRBV29-1|few|TRBJ1-2|-
CSGWTANNYGYTF
TGCAGCGGGTGGACAGCCAATAACTATGGCTACACCTTC
>TRBV5-1|-|TRBJ2-3|TRBD2
CASGRAFGSADTQYF
TGCGCCAGCGGGAGGGCCTTTGGAAGCGCAGATACGCAGTATTTT
>TRBV18|-|TRBJ2-5|-
CASSPTAAGKETQYF
TGTGCCAGCTCACCAACGGCGGCAGGAAAAGAGACCCAGTACTTC
>TRBV15|few|TRBJ2-5|-
CATSGVGATPQYF
TGTGCCACCAGCGGAGTAGGGGCGACTCCCCAGTACTTC
>TRBV18|-|TRBJ1-2|-
CASSGDVYGYTF
TGTGCCAGCTCCGGGGACGTCTATGGCTACACCTTC
>TRBV20-1|-|TRBJ2-3|TRBD1
CSASEGQGTDTQYF
TGCAGTGCTAGCGAGGGACAGGGCACAGATACGCAGTATTTT
>TRBV29-1|-|TRBJ1-2|-
CSVGGRSYGYTF
TGCAGCGTTGGGGGCAGATCCTATGGCTACACCTTC
>TRBV4-1|few|TRBJ1-5|-
CASSQQGGGQPQHF
TGCGCCAGCAGCCAACAAGGCGGAGGGCAGCCCCAGCATTTT
>TRBV2|-|TRBJ2-7|-
CASSERWLGRDRSSYEQYF
TGTGCCAGCAGTGAAAGGTGGTTAGGGCGGGACCGGAGCTCCTACGAGCAGTACTTC
>TRBV11-2|few|TRBJ2-1|-
CASSAVGTPNEQFF
TGTGCCAGCAGCGCCGTCGGGACTCCTAATGAGCAGTTCTTC
>TRBV12-3/TRBV12-4|-|TRBJ2-7|TRBD1
CASSLGPFLGQESSYEQYF
TGTGCCAGCAGTTTAGGCCCCTTCTTGGGACAGGAAAGCTCCTACGAGCAGTACTTC
>TRBV5-1|few|TRBJ2-5|-
CASSLANWRGQETQYF
TGCGCCAGCAGCTTGGCGAATTGGCGGGGCCAAGAGACCCAGTACTTC
>TRBV27|-|TRBJ2-1|TRBD2
CASSLATPLAGGRNEQFF
TGTGCCAGCAGTTTAGCTACCCCACTAGCGGGAGGACGTAATGAGCAGTTCTTC
>TRBV6-5|many|TRBJ2-5|-
CASRRAQETQYF
TGTGCCAGCAGAAGGGCCCAAGAGACCCAGTACTTC
>TRBV29-1|few|TRBJ1-2|TRBD1
CSVEGTGADGYTF
TGCAGCGTTGAAGGGACAGGGGCCGATGGCTACACCTTC
>TRBV7-7|-|TRBJ2-7|TRBD2
CVSSAGLAGLWYF
TGTGTCAGCAGCGCGGGACTAGCGGGTCTTTGGTACTTC
>TRBV20-1|-|TRBJ1-1|-
CSANLRVNTEAFF
TGCAGTGCAAACCTCCGGGTGAACACTGAAGCTTTCTTT
>TRBV6-2/TRBV6-3|-|TRBJ1-5|-
CASSYTSGYQPQHF
TGTGCCAGCAGTTATACCTCAGGGTATCAGCCCCAGCATTTT
>TRBV27|few|TRBJ2-1|-
CASSNSVRPNEQFF
TGTGCCAGCAGTAATAGTGTACGGCCCAATGAGCAGTTCTTC
>TRBV20-1|few|TRBJ2-2|-
CSARDIERATGELFF
TGCAGTGCTAGAGACATCGAGAGGGCCACCGGGGAGCTGTTTTTT
>TRBV9|-|TRBJ1-6|-
CASSGDGQNSPLHF
TGTGCCAGCAGCGGGGACGGGCAAAATTCACCCCTCCACTTT
>TRBV20-1|few|TRBJ2-7|-
CSARAAGSSYEQYF
TGCAGTGCTAGAGCGGCGGGGAGCTCCTACGAGCAGTACTTC
>TRBV6-2/TRBV6-3|-|TRBJ1-5|-
CASSYRQGPNQPQHF
TGTGCCAGCAGTTACCGGCAGGGTCCTAATCAGCCCCAGCATTTT
>TRBV18|-|TRBJ2-6|-
CASSPFLGGSSGANVLTF
TGTGCCAGCTCACCATTCCTCGGGGGAAGCTCTGGGGCCAACGTCCTGACTTTC
>TRBV7-9|-|TRBJ2-5|-
CASSFLQGETQYF
TGTGCCAGCAGCTTTTTGCAGGGTGAGACCCAGTACTTC
>TRBV12-3/TRBV12-4|-|TRBJ2-3|-
CASRLDGSSTDTQYF
TGTGCCAGCCGTTTAGACGGGTCTAGCACAGATACGCAGTATTTT
>TRBV5-1|-|TRBJ1-4|TRBD1
CASSLGDRAKWEKLFF
TGCGCCAGCAGCTTGGGCGACAGGGCTAAATGGGAAAAACTGTTTTTT
>TRBV6-2/TRBV6-3|few|TRBJ2-3|TRBD2
CASRAGMGDTQYF
TGTGCCAGCAGAGCGGGAATGGGAGATACGCAGTATTTT
>TRBV10-3|-|TRBJ2-7|-
CAISTLTVRDSYEQYF
TGTGCCATCAGTACCCTAACGGTCAGGGACTCCTACGAGCAGTACTTC
>TRBV29-1|-|TRBJ1-2|-
CSVADRLYGYTF
TGCAGCGTTGCCGACCGACTCTATGGCTACACCTTC
>TRBV7-9|-|TRBJ2-7|TRBD1
CASSDRAITYEQYF
TGTGCCAGCAGCGACAGGGCCATAACCTACGAGCAGTACTTC
>TRBV6-2/TRBV6-3|-|TRBJ2-1|-
CASSYGARYNEQFF
TGTGCCAGCAGTTACGGGGCCCGCTACAATGAGCAGTTCTTC
>TRBV6-5|few|TRBJ1-5|-
CATSGAPNQPQHF
TGTGCCACTAGCGGGGCCCCCAATCAGCCCCAGCATTTT
>TRBV28|few|TRBJ1-3|-
CASSLYSSGNTIYF
TGTGCCAGCAGTTTATATTCCTCTGGAAACACCATATATTTT
>TRBV3-1|-|TRBJ2-7|TRBD1
CASSETGQGYYEQYF
TGTGCCAGCAGTGAAACGGGACAGGGCTACTACGAGCAGTACTTC
>TRBV20-1|-|TRBJ2-1|-
CSASLIRVSSYNEQFF
TGCAGTGCTAGTCTTATCCGGGTTAGCTCCTACAATGAGCAGTTCTTC
>TRBV7-2|-|TRBJ2-7|-
CASSLGAQPYEQYF
TGTGCCAGCAGCTTGGGGGCCCAGCCCTACGAGCAGTACTTC